The 17 T cell receptor beta chains reported below all come from one sample, sequenced in a study of blood T cell repertoires in COVID-19. Profiled with immunoSEQ multiplex PCR; TCRdb holds only in-frame clones, not every one. This repertoire shows approximately 260,000 clones, about 81% found once; its top ten account for roughly an eighth. Sequencing used peripheral blood. Every receptor here comes from a woman in her fifties or sixties with active or convalescent COVID-19.

This chain uses TRBV19 with TRBJ2-1; TRBD1 matches at 9 bases. This CDR3 region has 14 residues. Looked up from germline, CDR1 is LNHDA and CDR2 is SQIVND (reference sequence). Trimming at V came to 8 bases and at J to 9 bases, leaving 11 bases not matched to a gene. For the CDR3, the DNA is TGTGCCAGTGAACAGGGGGCGCTTGTGGGTGAGCAGTTCTTC. This codes for CASEQGALVGEQFF. The full variable domain, rest sourced from reference TRBV19 and TRBJ2-1, is DGGITQSPKYLFRKEGQNVTLSCEQNLNHDAMYWYRQDPGQGLRLIYYSQIVNDFQKGDIAEGYSVSREKKESFPLTVTSAQKNPTAFYLCASEQGALVGEQFFGPGTRLTVL.

This chain joins TRBV5-1 and TRBJ2-1; 11 bases agree with TRBD2. CDR1 is SGHRS and CDR2 is YFSETQ in the germline V gene. With 4 bases clipped from V and 5 bases from J, the junction kept 8 bases outside the gene matches. The CDR3 covers 16 residues. The CDR3 loop is CASSVGLAASNNEQFF. In nucleotides, the CDR3 is TGCGCCAGCAGCGTGGGACTAGCGGCTTCTAACAATGAGCAGTTCTTC.

The rearrangement links TRBV27 to TRBJ2-1, with D perhaps matching TRBD1 (5 bases). Germline CDR1 is MNHEY and CDR2 is SMNVEV (reference sequence). Trimming cost V 5 bases and J 4 bases, with 15 bases left between them. This CDR3 contains 15 residues. The CDR3 bases are TGTGCCAGCAGTCATGAAGGGGCGGAGTACAATGAGCAGTTCTTC. It translates to CASSHEGAEYNEQFF.

The rearrangement links TRBV4-1 to TRBJ2-7; D perhaps matches TRBD2 (6 bases). Deletions cut 0 bases from V and 3 bases from J, with 12 bases between. This CDR3 region has 15 residues. In germline, CDR1 is MGHRA, CDR2 YSYEKL. The CDR3 here is CASSQEGAGSYEQYF. The CDR3 DNA is TGCGCCAGCAGCCAAGAGGGTGCGGGGAGCTACGAGCAGTACTTC.

The CDR3 reads CASSYLAGSTGYGYTF. DNA for the CDR3: TGTGCCAGCAGTTACTTGGCAGGTTCGACGGGGTATGGCTACACCTTC. The gene calls are TRBV6-6 and TRBJ1-2; D remains ambiguous. The germline V gene encodes CDR1 MNHNY and CDR2 SVGAGI (reference sequence). The CDR3 covers 16 residues. V gave up 1 base and J gave up 5 bases, with 17 bases separating them.

This sequence joins TRBV6-5 and TRBJ2-6; possible D gene TRBD1, 6 bases. V was clipped by 8 bases and J by 2 bases, with 13 bases between them. Per germline, CDR1 MNHEY and CDR2 SVGAGI. The CDR3 extends over 15 amino acids. CDR3 sequence: CASRSAGAGANVLTF. The CDR3 nucleotides read TGTGCCAGCCGTAGCGCAGGGGCTGGGGCCAACGTCCTGACTTTC.

To note about this clone: The identical CDR3 is also encoded by other nucleotide sequences in the sample. The V gene is TRBV5-4, the J gene TRBJ1-1; D is uncertain. The CDR3 is 13 amino acids. Germline-derived CDR1 and CDR2 are SGHNT and YYREEE (reference sequence). Deletions cut 0 bases from V and 1 base from J, with 4 bases between. This CDR3 reads CASSLAGNTEAFF. The CDR3 DNA sequence: TGTGCCAGCAGCTTGGCGGGGAACACTGAAGCTTTCTTT.

J is TRBJ2-3 and V is TRBV10-3; D gene ambiguous. The CDR3 has 13 amino acids. CDR1 ENHRY and CDR2 SYGVKD come from the germline V gene. Trimming cost V 10 bases and J 1 base, with 12 bases left between them. The CDR3 region has the DNA TGTGCCAGCGGCGTCTCCCGCACAGATACGCAGTATTTT. This translates into CASGVSRTDTQYF.

This clone was seen once. V gene TRBV18 combines with J gene TRBJ2-7; 10 nucleotides align to TRBD1. Germline V lookup: CDR1 KGHSH, CDR2 LQKENI. The CDR3 sequence is 14 residues long. After removal of 4 bases from V and 5 bases from J, the junction contained 5 bases not matched to a gene. CDR3 residues: CASSQGTGAHEQYF. The CDR3 DNA reads TGTGCCAGCTCACAAGGGACAGGGGCCCACGAGCAGTACTTC.

In its sample, this clone was seen once. The chain has TRBV5-1 and TRBJ1-2; D not certain. The V end was cut by 0 bases, the J end by 1 base, with 10 bases between. Germline V gene lookup returns CDR1 SGHRS and CDR2 YFSETQ. The CDR3 runs 15 residues. The CDR3 DNA is TGCGCCAGCAGCTTGGATGGCAGCGGTAACTATGGCTACACCTTC. Translation: CASSLDGSGNYGYTF.

The chain recombines TRBV7-2 with TRBJ1-2; D is perhaps TRBD1 (6 bases). Germline CDR1 SGHTA, CDR2 FQGNSA. The CDR3 consists of 15 residues. Trimming removed 6 bases from V and 3 bases from J, with 17 bases in between. CDR3 residues: CASRGRAGVDYGYTF. The DNA for the CDR3 is TGTGCCAGCAGGGGGAGGGCAGGGGTGGACTATGGCTACACCTTC.

This clone was counted ten times or more. V usage is TRBV7-2 and J usage is TRBJ2-7; 10 nucleotides agree with TRBD2. The germline CDR1 and CDR2 sequences are SGHTA and FQGNSA. This CDR3 comprises 15 residues. V lost 8 bases to trimming and J lost 5 bases; unmatched junction nucleotides: 12. The CDR3 is CASRPRERGGDEQYF. CDR3 in DNA: TGTGCCAGCCGACCGCGGGAGCGGGGGGGCGACGAGCAGTACTTC. The entire variable domain, with the rest obtained from reference TRBV7-2 and TRBJ2-7, is as follows: GAGVSQSPSNKVTEKGKDVELRCDPISGHTALYWYRQSLGQGLEFLIYFQGNSAPDKSGLPSDRFSAERTGGSVSTLTIQRTQQEDSAVYLCASRPRERGGDEQYFGPGTRLTVT.

The gene calls are TRBV30 and TRBJ2-5; 7 bases fit TRBD2. J lost 3 bases, V lost 6 bases, and 10 bases had no gene match. This CDR3 is built from 14 residues. Germline V gives CDR1 GTSNPN, CDR2 SVGIG (reference sequence). CDR3 loop: CACQTSWGKETQYF. The CDR3 DNA follows: TGTGCCTGTCAGACTAGCTGGGGAAAAGAGACCCAGTACTTC.

In this sample, this clone turned up once. The genes are TRBV7-9 and TRBJ2-2; D unclear. Germline values: CDR1 SEHNR, CDR2 FQNEAQ (reference sequence). Trimming took 7 bases from V and 5 from J, leaving 17 bases between them. This CDR3 region has 15 residues. CDR3: CASTQLSSGTGELFF. The CDR3 DNA follows: TGTGCCAGCACCCAACTGTCATCCGGGACCGGGGAGCTGTTTTTT.

CDR3 protein: CAISEMADTDTQYF. In DNA, the CDR3 is TGTGCCATCAGTGAGATGGCGGACACAGATACGCAGTATTTT. This chain uses TRBV10-3 with TRBJ2-3; no clear D. Germline CDR1 is ENHRY and CDR2 is SYGVKD. The V end was cut by 2 bases, the J end by 2 bases, with 8 bases between. This CDR3 contains 14 residues.

Only one count was recorded for this clone. V usage is TRBV7-9 and J usage is TRBJ2-2, with 8 bases identical to TRBD2. V lost 5 bases to trimming and J lost 0 bases; unmatched junction nucleotides: 5. CDR3 length equals 16 residues. Per the germline V gene, CDR1 is SEHNR and CDR2 is FQNEAQ (reference sequence). The CDR3 loop is CASSKSGGPNTGELFF. The DNA of the CDR3 is TGTGCCAGCAGCAAAAGCGGGGGCCCGAACACCGGGGAGCTGTTTTTT.

The rearrangement links TRBV30 to TRBJ1-6, with no clear D. Trimming pared 3 bases from V and 7 bases from J, leaving 13 bases between. CDR1 is GTSNPN, CDR2 SVGIG, per germline (reference sequence). CDR3 length: 14 amino acids. For the CDR3, the DNA is TGTGCCTGGAGCAGAATGGAGGGAAATTCACCCCTCCACTTT. It codes for CAWSRMEGNSPLHF.